This TCR beta chain was retrieved from a study of blood T cells in healthy people across ages (dated by TCRdb to between 2014 and 2017). For the wider study: Template switching captured roughly one uniquely barcoded TCR beta cDNA molecule per two T cells in model experiments. The study measured age-related changes in TCR beta repertoire diversity using deep sequencing normalized with unique cDNA molecular identifiers. The donors were divided into four age groups: young (average around 15 years), middle-aged (about 39), aged (about 62) and long-lived (around 87). To avoid experimental bias, donors of different ages were spread randomly across the sequencing lanes. Two additional independent replicas of 1 million unique cDNA reads from the same blood draw were analyzed for two donors (one aged 18 to 29 and one aged 80 or older). Results the study describes overall, beyond this receptor: Total diversity estimates from one million sequenced T cells were considered lower bounds and underestimates. As age increased, observed TCR beta diversity per million T cells dropped in a roughly linear way, and a significant reduction was already evident by age approximately 40. Compared with the aged group, the long-lived group had more naive CD4+ T cells, fewer expanded clones and increased TCR diversity, suggesting age selection. Bulk unsorted PBMC profiling prevented conclusive comparison of naive and antigen-experienced compartments. There was a strong correlation between observed TCR beta diversity and the percentage of naive T cells measured by flow cytometry. Because donor CMV infection status was unknown, age-related changes in expanded clonotypes were potentially confounded.

This clonotype was recorded once. Its antigen has not been determined. The record has no base qualities; no much larger clone is one base away. V is pruned by 7 bases and J by 4 bases, leaving 5 bases of the junction without a gene match. The CDR3 covers 13 residues, taking in both the cysteine and the phenylalanine. The only DNA kept is the CDR3, 39 bases in frame from the first base. Systemically healthy Caucasian individuals from Russia, around 38 in total and aged roughly 6 to 100 years, were included as donors. Each donor gave around 9.5 milliliters of peripheral blood, collected into EDTA-treated Vacutainer tubes. Ficoll-Paque density-gradient centrifugation was used to isolate PBMCs, with at least 7 million per sample. Trizol reagent was used to extract total RNA from PBMCs, with at least 5.5 micrograms per sample. For every donor, an aliquot of PBMCs went through flow cytometry to measure the percentages of naive CD45RAhigh/CD27high T cells.

The method behind the library was 5' RACE. TCRdb shows the sequencer as Illumina HiSeq 2500. The second PCR ran for about 6 to 12 cycles and used a J-beta primer mix along with a sample-barcoded 5' primer. A template-switch 5' adaptor carrying 12 random nucleotides introduced a unique molecular identifier onto each TCR beta cDNA molecule. Each sample yielded at least 2.5 million CDR3-containing paired-end reads. First-strand cDNA synthesis was performed from all RNA using the Mint cDNA synthesis kit, with priming by a TRBC-specific oligonucleotide. After uracil-DNA glycosylase treatment, a first 18-cycle PCR used universal primers M1SS and BC2_uni_R on all cDNA. As for the authors' bioinformatics: Each sample was normalized by randomly selecting 1 million high-quality reads, each carrying a distinct molecular identifier. Instead of being binned into consensus sequences, reads with shared molecular identifiers were discarded. MiTCR, run with a Q25 quality threshold and the strictest error-elimination algorithm, handled CDR3 identification, clonotype clustering and error correction. A nonparametric unseen species model with Euler transformation was used to estimate a lower bound on total TCR beta diversity. Using fastp trimming at Q25 and MiXCR clonotype assembly, TCRdb reanalyzed the public sequencing data and kept in-frame beta chains. Each entry is one CDR3 protein sequence, shown with its most common DNA and genes. The V and J calls here are based on TCRdb, not the publication. The sample table contains roughly 860,000 distinct CDR3 sequences; only one count was recorded for about 62% of them. About a quarter of the sample comes from the top ten.

The sequencing sample was made of blood. The sequence derives from a man aged 30 to 45 in good health. The sequence joins TRBV12-3 or TRBV12-4 to TRBJ1-2, with 8 bases aligning to TRBD1. CDR3 loop: CASTGGLRYGYTF. The sequenced DNA is TGTGCCAGCACAGGGGGCCTTCGCTATGGCTACACCTTC.